These 19 T cell receptor beta chains came from one sample sequenced in a study of T-cell reconstitution after alpha-beta-depleted transplantation in children. Using unique molecular identifiers, the investigators prepared the TCRbeta library. TCRdb called the PCR reads again in MiXCR, with one record for every CDR3 protein. Of approximately 980,000 distinct CDR3 sequences detected, around 30% appear once; the ten largest clones hold roughly 28%. The starting material was PBMCs, mostly from graft donor cells, obtained 360 days after TCRalphabeta/CD19-depleted stem cell transplant. Receptor source: a boy under two years old who had a stem cell transplant for SCID, so the T cells may come from the graft donor.

This sequence joins TRBV6-1 and TRBJ1-5; D is ambiguous. The germline V gene encodes CDR1 MNHNS and CDR2 SASEGT. The CDR3 loop spans 14 amino acids. Trimming cost V 4 bases and J 3 bases, with 10 bases left between them. This CDR3 reads CASSAQRTNQPQHF. In DNA, the CDR3 is TGTGCCAGCAGTGCCCAACGGACCAATCAGCCCCAGCATTTT.

The chain has TRBV27 and TRBJ2-3; 9 bases fit TRBD1. The CDR3 is 15 amino acids. After removal of 8 bases from V and 7 bases from J, the junction contained 13 bases not matched to a gene. CDR1 MNHEY and CDR2 SMNVEV come from the germline V gene (reference sequence). CDR3 coding DNA: TGTGCCAGCCGCCCCGTCGGACAGGGGACCCATACGCAGTATTTT. It yields the protein CASRPVGQGTHTQYF.

The rearrangement links TRBV12-3 or TRBV12-4 to TRBJ1-2; D gene ambiguous. The ends were cut back, 2 bases at V and 5 bases at J, with 15 bases in the middle. The CDR3 runs 15 residues. The DNA of the CDR3 is TGTGCCAGCAGTTTATCCCCGTCCCGTACGTATGGCTACACCTTC. Translating it yields CASSLSPSRTYGYTF.

This clonotype was seen only a few times. The chain carries TRBV6-5 and TRBJ1-1; possibly TRBD1 for D (6 bases). Germline V gene data show CDR1 as MNHEY and CDR2 as SVGAGI. Trimming removed 2 bases at V and 10 bases at J, with 23 bases between. The CDR3 loop spans 16 amino acids. CDR3 in DNA: TGTGCCAGCAGTTACGTAATGGGACCGGGGGCAGCTGGAGCTTTCTTT. Its translation: CASSYVMGPGAAGAFF.

V is TRBV7-3 and J is TRBJ1-1, with D possibly matching TRBD1 (5 bases). Trimming stripped 5 bases from V and 4 bases from J, with 23 bases between. CDR1 and CDR2 (germline): SGHTA, FQGTGA. The CDR3 totals 17 residues. The CDR3, as DNA: TGTGCCAGCAGCCCGCGGCAGGGAAAGGGGCCTAGCACTGAAGCTTTCTTT. Its translation: CASSPRQGKGPSTEAFF.

This chain uses TRBV12-3 or TRBV12-4 with TRBJ2-2; 8 bases line up with TRBD2. V shed 6 bases and J 5 bases; nucleotides not matched to a gene: 8. The CDR3 has 15 residues. Here the CDR3 reads CASSQPGLGTGELFF. The CDR3 DNA follows: TGTGCCAGCAGCCAACCGGGACTAGGGACCGGGGAGCTGTTTTTT.

The CDR3, as DNA: TGTGCCAGCGGCCCGGACAGGGGGCAAGGAAATCAGCCCCAGCATTTT. It translates to CASGPDRGQGNQPQHF. The chain joins TRBV6-2 or TRBV6-3 to TRBJ1-5; 11 bases fit TRBD1. The germline V gene has CDR1 MNHEY and CDR2 SVGEGT. This CDR3 comprises 16 residues. V lost 8 bases and J lost 4; bases outside the gene matches: 10.

The chain combines TRBV5-1 with TRBJ2-5; a weak D match, TRBD1 (6 bases). V gave up 0 bases and J gave up 5 bases, with 14 bases separating them. The CDR3 runs to 15 residues. Per the germline V gene, CDR1 is SGHRS and CDR2 is YFSETQ. CDR3 amino acids: CASSLGPGDGETQYF. DNA for the CDR3: TGCGCCAGCAGCTTGGGCCCAGGGGACGGGGAGACCCAGTACTTC.

The CDR3: CSVYDWGDEQYF. CDR3 DNA: TGCAGTGTTTATGACTGGGGCGACGAGCAGTACTTC. The rearrangement joins TRBV20-1 to TRBJ2-7; D might be TRBD1 (5 bases). CDR1 is DFQATT, CDR2 SNEGSKA, per germline (reference sequence). The CDR3 extends over 12 amino acids. The germline V and J ends were trimmed by 7 bases and 5 bases, with 15 bases remaining between them.

The chain joins TRBV7-2 to TRBJ2-1; 15 bases match TRBD2. This CDR3 contains 17 residues. Germline CDR1 and CDR2: SGHTA and FQGNSA. V shed 3 bases and J 9 bases; nucleotides not matched to a gene: 9. The CDR3 DNA sequence: TGTGCCAGCAGCTTCCCTGGACTAGCGGGGGGGCTCGGTGAGCAGTTCTTC. Its protein product is CASSFPGLAGGLGEQFF.

This chain connects TRBV29-1 to TRBJ2-7; the D gene is possibly TRBD1 (6 bases). This CDR3 is built from 13 residues. With 4 bases removed from V and 4 bases from J, the gap between germline ends came to 14 bases. Germline assignment: CDR1 SQVTM and CDR2 ANQGSEA. CDR3 in amino acids: CSVGDITPYEQYF. CDR3 nucleotide sequence: TGCAGCGTTGGGGACATTACTCCTTACGAGCAGTACTTC.

The V call is TRBV12-3 or TRBV12-4, the J call TRBJ1-2; D unclear. Between the trimmed V and J ends, which lost 2 bases and 8 bases, there was a span of 12 bases. The CDR3 is 13 residues long. The CDR3: CASSLRLPYGYTF. CDR3 in DNA: TGTGCCAGCAGTTTAAGGCTGCCGTACGGCTACACCTTC.

This sequence joins TRBV6-1 and TRBJ1-3; D gene unclear. This CDR3 has 15 amino acids. V was pared by 8 bases and J by 0 bases, with 14 bases between. Germline V gene sequence: CDR1 MNHNS, CDR2 SASEGT. The CDR3 DNA sequence: TGTGCCAGCCACTTCCGCGGGAACTCTGGAAACACCATATATTTT. This translates into CASHFRGNSGNTIYF.

Only a few counts were recorded for this clonotype. Compared with germline, one end of the junction differs, possibly owing to a read error. The chain employs TRBV27 and TRBJ2-7, with TRBD1 identical over 11 bases. This CDR3 region has 20 residues. Germline assignment: CDR1 MNHEY and CDR2 SMNVEV (reference sequence). The CDR3 protein is CASSLSWGRTGGGGIYEQYF. Here the CDR3 DNA reads TGTGCCAGCAGCTTATCCTGGGGGCGGACAGGGGGCGGGGGGATCTACGAGCAGTACTTC.

J is TRBJ1-1 and V is TRBV29-1, with a tentative D call TRBD1 (6 bases). Per the germline V gene, CDR1 is SQVTM and CDR2 is ANQGSEA. This CDR3 comprises 13 residues. V lost 4 bases, J lost 0 bases, and 9 bases lay in between. CDR3 sequence (DNA): TGCAGCGTTGCGACAGGCATGAACACTGAAGCTTTCTTT. As protein: CSVATGMNTEAFF.

This clonotype was seen only a few times. J is TRBJ1-2 and V is TRBV11-1; TRBD1 matches 8 bases. CDR1 SGHAT and CDR2 FQDESV come from the germline V gene (reference sequence). The CDR3 loop spans 15 amino acids. V lost 5 bases to trimming and J lost 2 bases; unmatched junction nucleotides: 7. The CDR3 DNA sequence: TGTGCCAGCAGCAGCCCAAGGACAGGGAACTATGGCTACACCTTC. This sequence encodes CASSSPRTGNYGYTF.

This clonotype appeared a few times. This chain links TRBV12-5 with TRBJ2-3; the D is unclear. Between the trimmed V and J ends, which lost 7 bases and 4 bases, there was a span of 9 bases. The CDR3 covers 12 residues. Germline lookup yields CDR1 LGHNT and CDR2 FRNRAP. In DNA, the CDR3 is TGTGCTAGTGCTAGACCCGCAGATACGCAGTATTTT. Translated, it gives CASARPADTQYF. The full variable domain, in which reference TRBV12-5 and TRBJ2-3 provide the parts outside the CDR3, is DARVTQTPRHKVTEMGQEVTMRCQPILGHNTVFWYRQTMMQGLELLAYFRNRAPLDDSGMPKDRFSAEMPDATLATLKIQPSEPRDSAVYFCASARPADTQYFGPGTRLTVL.

The chain couples TRBV12-3 or TRBV12-4 to TRBJ1-3; the D is unclear. V was pared by 8 bases and J by 0 bases, with 8 bases between. CDR3 length: 13 residues. The chain's CDR3 is CASATSSGNTIYF. CDR3 coding DNA: TGTGCCAGCGCCACAAGCTCTGGAAACACCATATATTTT.

The rearrangement joins TRBV28 to TRBJ1-5; D not certain. The CDR3 is 15 residues long. Germline lookup yields CDR1 MDHEN and CDR2 SYDVKM. V gave up 3 bases and J gave up 0 bases, with 9 bases separating them. CDR3 loop: CASSLAADSNQPQHF. CDR3 nucleotide sequence: TGTGCCAGCAGTTTGGCGGCAGATAGCAATCAGCCCCAGCATTTT.